This entry lists 24 T cell receptor beta chains sequenced from one sample in a study of Ad26.COV2.S vaccination and SARS-CoV-2 variants. Treatment indicated: some 19 received Ad26.COV2.S at low or high dose, single or two shots; roughly five received placebo; per-sample allocation not given. At day 63 after the first vaccine or placebo injection, samples were drawn. Using immunoSEQ multiplex PCR, the repertoire was profiled, and TCRdb retains in-frame clones only, with some absent. The sample consists of about half a million clones, 80% to 90% of them appearing once. Sequenced material: peripheral blood, taken in a trial of Ad26.COV2.S vaccine versus placebo. The receptor source for this set is a person aged 18-60 years who received the Ad26.COV2.S COVID-19 vaccine or a placebo.

The V gene is TRBV9, the J gene TRBJ1-2; D is possibly TRBD1 (6 bases). The CDR3 has 15 residues. CDR1 and CDR2 from the germline V gene are SGDLS and YYNGEE. Trimming cost V 3 bases and J 3 bases, with 15 bases left between them. The CDR3 DNA reads TGTGCCAGCAGCGGGAACAGGGAGAGGGACTATGGCTACACCTTC. It encodes CASSGNRERDYGYTF.

The gene calls are TRBV19 and TRBJ1-4; the match to TRBD1 covers 11 bases. The CDR3 runs 15 residues. Germline V gene lookup returns CDR1 LNHDA and CDR2 SQIVND (reference sequence). After removal of 5 bases from V and 7 bases from J, the junction contained 6 bases not matched to a gene. DNA for the CDR3: TGTGCCAGTAGTCCAGGACAGGGGGCGGCTGAAAAACTGTTTTTT. Encoded protein: CASSPGQGAAEKLFF. Combining the CDR3 with reference TRBV19 and TRBJ1-4 gives the whole variable domain DGGITQSPKYLFRKEGQNVTLSCEQNLNHDAMYWYRQDPGQGLRLIYYSQIVNDFQKGDIAEGYSVSREKKESFPLTVTSAQKNPTAFYLCASSPGQGAAEKLFFGSGTQLSVL.

This chain links TRBV6-6 with TRBJ2-5; 11 bases agree with TRBD1. This CDR3 is built from 15 residues. Trimming cost V 6 bases and J 5 bases; bases outside gene matches: 8. The V gene's germline CDR1 is MNHNY and CDR2 SVGAGI (reference sequence). Here the CDR3 reads CASRPGQGARETQYF. In nucleotides, the CDR3 is TGTGCCAGCAGACCCGGACAGGGGGCGCGGGAGACCCAGTACTTC.

The CDR3 is CASRPDRLSYEQYF. The CDR3 DNA reads TGCGCCAGCAGACCCGATCGCCTCTCCTACGAGCAGTACTTC. The rearrangement joins TRBV5-1 to TRBJ2-7; D call uncertain. The V gene lost 5 bases and the J gene lost 0 bases, with 12 bases spanning the gap. The CDR3 is 14 residues long. Germline V gene lookup returns CDR1 SGHRS and CDR2 YFSETQ. Together with reference TRBV5-1 and TRBJ2-7, the CDR3 gives the full variable domain: KAGVTQTPRYLIKTRGQQVTLSCSPISGHRSVSWYQQTPGQGLQFLFEYFSETQRNKGNFPGRFSGRQFSNSRSEMNVSTLELGDSALYLCASRPDRLSYEQYFGPGTRLTVT.

The chain joins TRBV11-2 to TRBJ2-4, with TRBD1 matching over 8 bases. The germline V gene has CDR1 SGHAT and CDR2 FQNNGV. After removal of 4 bases from V and 8 bases from J, the junction contained 16 bases not matched to a gene. CDR3 length: 17 amino acids. This CDR3 reads CASSSSTRGPVRDIQYF. In DNA, the CDR3 is TGTGCCAGCAGCTCATCGACCAGGGGGCCGGTTCGGGACATTCAGTACTTC.

The chain recombines TRBV18 with TRBJ1-4; D is possibly TRBD1 (5 bases). CDR1 is KGHSH, CDR2 LQKENI, per germline. The CDR3 is made up of 15 amino acids. With 4 bases removed from V and 3 bases from J, the gap between germline ends came to 12 bases. In nucleotides, the CDR3 is TGTGCCAGCTCACGACAGTGGGGACCTAATGAAAAACTGTTTTTT. Protein: CASSRQWGPNEKLFF.

The CDR3 DNA reads TGCGCCAGCAGCCAAGAAAGGGGGACCCCACAATTGAATGAGCAGTTCTTC. Encoded protein: CASSQERGTPQLNEQFF. V is TRBV4-1 and J is TRBJ2-1; possible D gene TRBD1, 6 bases. V was shortened by 0 bases and J by 7 bases, with 19 bases between the two germline ends. The germline CDR1 and CDR2 sequences are MGHRA and YSYEKL. The CDR3 has 17 residues.

The chain carries TRBV20-1 and TRBJ2-6, with no clear D. With 3 bases removed from V and 4 bases from J, the gap between germline ends came to 13 bases. The V gene's germline CDR1 is DFQATT and CDR2 SNEGSKA (reference sequence). This CDR3 has 15 amino acids. DNA for the CDR3: TGCAGTGCTAGTCGGCCGCCGGAGGGGGCCAACGTCCTGACTTTC. Protein: CSASRPPEGANVLTF.

The V call is TRBV9, the J call TRBJ2-7; tentative D call: TRBD1 (5 bases). This CDR3 spans 15 amino acids. Trimming removed 0 bases from V and 2 bases from J, with 12 bases in between. Germline assignment: CDR1 SGDLS and CDR2 YYNGEE. The CDR3 nucleotides are TGTGCCAGCAGCGTAGGGGGCGGCCCCACCTACGAGCAGTACTTC. As protein: CASSVGGGPTYEQYF.

The rearrangement joins TRBV7-3 to TRBJ2-2; no clear D gene. V lost 5 bases and J 4 bases, leaving 8 bases between the germline ends. This CDR3 has 13 amino acids. Looked up from germline, CDR1 is SGHTA and CDR2 is FQGTGA. The CDR3 region is CASSQDRTGELFF. The CDR3 region has the DNA TGTGCCAGCAGCCAAGATCGCACCGGGGAGCTGTTTTTT.

V gene TRBV7-2 combines with J gene TRBJ1-1; 9 nucleotides match TRBD1. CDR3 length equals 15 residues. The germline gives CDR1 SGHTA, CDR2 FQGNSA. V was clipped by 5 bases and J by 0 bases; unmatched bases: 4. The CDR3 loop reads CASSQDRGLNTEAFF. The CDR3 DNA follows: TGTGCCAGCAGCCAGGACAGGGGTTTGAACACTGAAGCTTTCTTT.

The gene calls are TRBV19 and TRBJ1-3; D is undetermined. The V gene lost 7 bases and the J gene lost 4 bases, with 14 bases spanning the gap. The CDR3 is 14 amino acids. Germline V gene sequence: CDR1 LNHDA, CDR2 SQIVND (reference sequence). CDR3 nucleotide sequence: TGTGCCAGTAATAAGGCTCGGTCCGGAAACACCATATATTTT. This gives the protein CASNKARSGNTIYF.

This clone came up once. The same CDR3 is also encoded by other DNA sequences in this sample. CDR3 sequence (DNA): TGTGCCAGCAGCTTACTGGCGGGGGGTACAGATACGCAGTATTTT. Encoded protein: CASSLLAGGTDTQYF. The chain combines TRBV7-3 with TRBJ2-3; 8 bases fit TRBD2. CDR3 length equals 15 residues. J gave up 3 bases and V 2 bases, and 4 bases lay outside the gene matches. In germline, CDR1 is SGHTA, CDR2 FQGTGA.

The rearrangement links TRBV7-2 to TRBJ2-7; 9 bases fit TRBD1. CDR1 is SGHTA and CDR2 is FQGNSA in the germline V gene. The CDR3 is made up of 16 amino acids. The V and J ends lost 0 bases and 3 bases, in that order; junction bases with no gene match: 6. CDR3 sequence: CASSLATGTGLYEQYF. CDR3 nucleotide sequence: TGTGCCAGCAGCTTAGCAACCGGGACAGGGCTCTACGAGCAGTACTTC.

The chain employs TRBV7-9 and TRBJ2-5; D is possibly TRBD1 (6 bases). The CDR3 sequence is 16 residues long. Germline V gene sequence: CDR1 SEHNR, CDR2 FQNEAQ (reference sequence). V was clipped by 3 bases and J by 1 base, with 15 bases between them. CDR3 sequence: CASSFGTGSSQETQYF. CDR3 sequence (DNA): TGTGCCAGCAGCTTTGGAACAGGGTCTTCCCAAGAGACCCAGTACTTC.

V gene TRBV28 combines with J gene TRBJ1-1; no clear D gene. CDR1 MDHEN and CDR2 SYDVKM come from the germline V gene. CDR3 size: 15 residues. V dropped 5 bases and J dropped 0 bases, with 13 bases sitting between them. CDR3 sequence (DNA): TGTGCCAGCAGTGTAAACGGAAGACTGAACACTGAAGCTTTCTTT. This codes for CASSVNGRLNTEAFF. The full variable domain, with the rest looked up from reference TRBV28 and TRBJ1-1, is DVKVTQSSRYLVKRTGEKVFLECVQDMDHENMFWYRQDPGLGLRLIYFSYDVKMKEKGDIPEGYSVSREKKERFSLILESASTNQTSMYLCASSVNGRLNTEAFFGQGTRLTVV.

The chain is built from TRBV5-4 and TRBJ1-2, with 7 bases aligning to TRBD1. This CDR3 is 13 amino acids long. After removal of 4 bases from V and 6 bases from J, the junction contained 6 bases not matched to a gene. Germline V gene sequence: CDR1 SGHNT, CDR2 YYREEE (reference sequence). Here the CDR3 reads CASSLRGSHGYTF. The DNA of the CDR3 is TGTGCCAGCAGCCTCAGGGGGTCGCATGGCTACACCTTC.

This clone has just a few counts. The V call is TRBV4-2, the J call TRBJ2-7; unclear D gene. Trimming cost V 0 bases and J 0 bases, with 12 bases left between them. This CDR3 is built from 16 residues. CDR1 is LGHNA and CDR2 is YNFKEQ in the germline V gene. In DNA form, the CDR3 reads TGTGCCAGCAGCCAAGATTCAACCAGAAGCTCCTACGAGCAGTACTTC. It yields the protein CASSQDSTRSSYEQYF.

The V gene is TRBV5-1, the J gene TRBJ2-6, with D perhaps matching TRBD2 (5 bases). Germline values: CDR1 SGHRS, CDR2 YFSETQ. The CDR3 extends over 15 amino acids. Trimming took off 6 bases at V and 4 bases at J, with 14 bases between the two ends. This CDR3 is CASKGDAAGANVLTF. CDR3 nucleotides: TGCGCCAGCAAGGGAGATGCCGCAGGGGCCAACGTCCTGACTTTC. The variable domain in full, completed from reference TRBV5-1 and TRBJ2-6, reads KAGVTQTPRYLIKTRGQQVTLSCSPISGHRSVSWYQQTPGQGLQFLFEYFSETQRNKGNFPGRFSGRQFSNSRSEMNVSTLELGDSALYLCASKGDAAGANVLTFGAGSRLTVL.

The chain links TRBV5-1 to TRBJ1-1; tentative D call: TRBD1 (5 bases). V lost 5 bases and J 4 bases, leaving 15 bases between the germline ends. The CDR3 totals 14 residues. Germline lookup yields CDR1 SGHRS and CDR2 YFSETQ. The CDR3 coding sequence is TGCGCCAGCAGACCGGGGGGATCTGCCACTGAAGCTTTCTTT. Residues: CASRPGGSATEAFF.

The chain has TRBV5-8 and TRBJ2-3; D is possibly TRBD2 (5 bases). V lost 4 bases, J lost 6 bases, and 18 bases lay in between. The CDR3 contains 15 residues. The germline gives CDR1 SGHTS, CDR2 YDEGEE. The CDR3 sequence: CASSPGSSFVDTQYF. The CDR3 DNA is TGTGCCAGCAGCCCGGGATCTTCCTTCGTTGATACGCAGTATTTT.

V is TRBV6-4 and J is TRBJ1-5; D call uncertain. The CDR3 sequence is 13 residues long. Germline assignment: CDR1 MRHNA and CDR2 SNTAGT. V lost 4 bases to trimming and J lost 5 bases, with 9 bases between them. CDR3 region: CASSAQPDQPQHF. The CDR3 nucleotides are TGTGCCAGCAGTGCCCAACCGGATCAGCCCCAGCATTTT.

V gene TRBV19 combines with J gene TRBJ2-1; 8 nucleotides line up with TRBD1. This CDR3 comprises 19 residues. Trimming at V came to 3 bases and at J to 0 bases, leaving 13 bases not matched to a gene. The V gene's germline CDR1 is LNHDA and CDR2 SQIVND (reference sequence). The CDR3 reads CASSIVRGPAGISYNEQFF. The CDR3 DNA follows: TGTGCCAGTAGTATCGTCAGGGGGCCGGCGGGAATCTCCTACAATGAGCAGTTCTTC.

This rearrangement joins TRBV9 to TRBJ1-1, with D unresolved. Per germline, CDR1 SGDLS and CDR2 YYNGEE. With 1 base removed from V and 1 base from J, the gap between germline ends came to 14 bases. There are 16 residues in the CDR3. CDR3 sequence: CASSVLPEGKNTEAFF. The CDR3 region has the DNA TGTGCCAGCAGCGTACTACCGGAGGGTAAGAACACTGAAGCTTTCTTT.